A selection of T cell receptor beta chains follows, all from one sample in a study of response to subunit inactivated influenza vaccine. TCRdb redid the calling of the RT-PCR reads with MiXCR, one entry per CDR3 protein. This table has around 760,000 distinct CDR3 sequences, approximately 14% appearing once. The sample consisted of PBMCs from blood, taken 14 to 15 days before vaccination. The source of these receptors is a man aged 50 to 59 who received an inactivated influenza vaccine. CDR3s include the opening cysteine and the closing phenylalanine or tryptophan. Each record gives: clone size, J gene, D gene, V gene, CDR3 protein, CDR3 DNA. The D gene is left open where the match is weak. The listing skips clone size in some rows; elsewhere it reads once, few, many or a size class.

>NA|TRBJ2-3|TRBD2|TRBV4-1
CASSRSGASPSTDTQYF
TGCGCCAGCAGCCGTAGCGGGGCCTCACCTAGCACAGATACGCAGTATTTT
>NA|TRBJ2-1|NA|TRBV6-2/TRBV6-3
CASFGWHNEQFF
TGTGCCAGCTTTGGGTGGCACAATGAGCAGTTCTTC
>NA|TRBJ2-7|NA|TRBV7-2
CASSLPGPGEQYF
TGTGCCAGCAGCTTACCAGGCCCCGGCGAGCAGTACTTC
>NA|TRBJ2-1|NA|TRBV12-3/TRBV12-4
CASSHRPGLLVRNEQFF
TGTGCCAGCAGCCATCGACCGGGACTCCTAGTTCGGAATGAGCAGTTCTTC
>few|TRBJ1-2|TRBD1|TRBV20-1
CSADTGGAWDYGYTF
TGCAGTGCCGATACAGGGGGCGCGTGGGACTATGGCTACACCTTC
>few|TRBJ2-3|TRBD2|TRBV20-1
CSAGLADTDTQYF
TGCAGCGCAGGGCTAGCGGACACAGATACGCAGTATTTT
>NA|TRBJ2-3|NA|TRBV4-3
CASSLQERNTDTQYF
TGCGCCAGCAGTCTGCAAGAGCGGAACACAGATACGCAGTATTTT
>few|TRBJ2-3|TRBD2|TRBV6-1
CASSENRKRGGTDTQYF
TGTGCCAGCAGTGAAAACCGAAAGCGGGGGGGCACAGATACGCAGTATTTT
>few|TRBJ2-5|TRBD2|TRBV6-2/TRBV6-3
CASSYSSSGGPETQYF
TGTGCCAGCAGTTACTCGTCTAGCGGGGGACCGGAGACCCAGTACTTC
>NA|TRBJ1-4|NA|TRBV12-3/TRBV12-4
CASSRLGSGFEKLFF
TGTGCCAGCAGTCGATTAGGAAGCGGGTTCGAAAAACTGTTTTTT
>many|TRBJ1-2|TRBD1|TRBV6-1
CASKRDRLDYGYTF
TGTGCCAGCAAACGGGACAGGCTGGACTATGGCTACACCTTC
>NA|TRBJ2-6|TRBD2|TRBV7-3
CASSLLWLAGRSGANVLTF
TGTGCCAGCAGCTTATTGTGGCTAGCGGGGCGCTCTGGGGCCAACGTCCTGACTTTC
>many|TRBJ2-5|TRBD1|TRBV2
CASSGQGRTKTQYF
TGTGCCAGCAGTGGACAGGGGAGGACGAAGACCCAGTACTTC
>NA|TRBJ2-7|TRBD2|TRBV11-3
CASSPSASGSDEQYF
TGTGCCAGCAGCCCCTCGGCTAGCGGGAGTGACGAGCAGTACTTC
>many|TRBJ1-1|TRBD1|TRBV2
CASRSLGQGKSEAFF
TGTGCCAGCAGGTCTCTGGGACAGGGCAAGTCTGAAGCTTTCTTT
>many|TRBJ2-3|TRBD2|TRBV7-8
CASSLAGSPSGGPFTDTQYF
TGTGCCAGCAGCTTAGCAGGGAGTCCTAGCGGGGGGCCGTTCACAGATACGCAGTATTTT